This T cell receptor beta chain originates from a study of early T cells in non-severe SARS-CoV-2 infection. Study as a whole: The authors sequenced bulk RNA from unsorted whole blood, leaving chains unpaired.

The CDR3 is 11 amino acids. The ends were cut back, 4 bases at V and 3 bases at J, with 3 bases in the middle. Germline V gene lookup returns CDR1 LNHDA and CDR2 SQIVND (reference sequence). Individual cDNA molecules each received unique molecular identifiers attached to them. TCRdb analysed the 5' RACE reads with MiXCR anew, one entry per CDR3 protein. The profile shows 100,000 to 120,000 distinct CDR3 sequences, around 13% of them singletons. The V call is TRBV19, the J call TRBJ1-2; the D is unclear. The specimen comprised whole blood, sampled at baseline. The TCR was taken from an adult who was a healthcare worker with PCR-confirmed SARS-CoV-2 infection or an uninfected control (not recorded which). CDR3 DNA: TGTGCCAGTAGTACTCACTATGGCTACACCTTC. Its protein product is CASSTHYGYTF.